This T cell receptor (beta chain) is from a study of CD8 T cells in ankylosing spondylitis. The CDR3 runs to 15 residues. V was cut by 0 bases and J by 0 bases, with 8 bases left in between. Germline V gene lookup returns CDR1 SGHRS and CDR2 YFSETQ. This clonotype has ten or more counts. Each CDR3 protein is one row after TCRdb ran MiXCR on the 5' RACE reads. Here the sample spans under 85,000 distinct CDR3 sequences, 5.3% being singletons. The gene calls are TRBV5-1 and TRBJ2-3; no clear D. Sample: blood, either unsorted or a sorted T cell fraction (not recorded which). The sequence was collected from a male donor with ankylosing spondylitis or in good health (not recorded which). This CDR3 is CASSLDWQSTDTQYF. The CDR3 DNA is TGCGCCAGCAGCTTGGATTGGCAGAGCACAGATACGCAGTATTTT.